This T cell receptor beta chain was recorded in a study of spatial heterogeneity in lung cancer. Across the whole study: More than eight raw reads, on average, carried each unique TCR and UMI combination. Broader study findings: There were more appearances of ubiquitous expanded tumor TCRs in blood at resection than at follow-up.

Time point reported: sample taken at primary tumor resection. From tumor, nontumor lung or frozen PBMC, whole RNA was taken unsorted for sequencing. The 60 to 90 donors had untreated early-stage non-small cell lung cancer. There are 15 residues in the CDR3. CDR1 DFQATT and CDR2 SNEGSKA come from the germline V gene (reference sequence). With V trimmed by 6 bases and J by 1 base, 9 bases remained unmatched. Single TCR cDNA molecules each had their own unique molecular identifier. MiXCR, run by TCRdb on the 5' RACE reads, gives a single entry per CDR3 protein. The sample contains 45,000 to 55,000 distinct CDR3 sequences, roughly 5.7% of which appear only once. This clonotype was seen repeatedly, ten times or more. The antigen remains undetermined.

Sequences were derived from PBMCs, sampled at surgery. This chain links TRBV20-1 with TRBJ2-5, with 9 bases matching TRBD1. This clonotype was obtained from a male donor with early-stage non-small cell lung cancer. CDR3 sequence: CSAVVWGQGQETQYF. The CDR3 DNA is TGCAGTGCCGTTGTGTGGGGACAGGGCCAAGAGACCCAGTACTTC.